The subject of this entry is one T cell receptor beta chain. The data are from a study of cytomegalovirus exposure and HLA in healthy donors. The CDR3 sequence is 15 residues long. Germline assignment: CDR1 SNHLY and CDR2 FYNNEI. Trimming cost V 2 bases and J 6 bases; bases outside gene matches: 6. The PCR contained 60 Vbeta and 13 Jbeta primers. Clones were sequenced by immunoSEQ multiplex PCR, and TCRdb holds only the in-frame ones, with some missing. Of about 180,000 clones in the sample, more than 70% were seen once. The chain recombines TRBV2 with TRBJ2-3, with TRBD2 matching 9 bases. The TCR was taken from a girl aged 5-17 years in good health and CMV-seropositive. Sequenced input: PBMCs. In nucleotides, the CDR3 is TGTGCCAGCAGTGAAATTAGCGGGAGCGGGGATACGCAGTATTTT. Translation gives CASSEISGSGDTQYF. Full variable domain (missing parts from reference TRBV2 and TRBJ2-3): EPEVTQTPSHQVTQMGQEVILRCVPISNHLYFYWYRQILGQKVEFLVSFYNNEISEKSEIFDDQFSVERPDGSNFTLKIRSTKLEDSAMYFCASSEISGSGDTQYFGPGTRLTVL.